Sequencing of this T cell receptor (beta chain) was carried out in a study of shared clonotypes between healthy human individuals. The protocol was immunoSEQ multiplex PCR, while the TCRdb copy is restricted to in-frame clones and leaves out a portion. The profile shows 700,000 or so clones, 72% of them singletons. The V segment lost 1 base and the J segment 5 bases; nucleotides outside the gene matches: 7. Germline CDR1 is SGHRS and CDR2 is YFSETQ. The CDR3 is 15 residues long. Sequencing input: memory CD4+ T cells sorted from blood. The sample's subset: CD45RA-negative fraction. The receptor was isolated from a woman in her twenties or thirties in good health. This sequence joins TRBV5-1 and TRBJ2-5; 8 bases are a match to TRBD2. The CDR3 loop reads CASSLPGGPWETQYF. The CDR3 bases are TGCGCCAGCAGCTTGCCGGGAGGGCCGTGGGAGACCCAGTACTTC.